Shown below are 6 T cell receptor beta chains from a single sample sequenced in a study of early T cells in non-severe SARS-CoV-2 infection. TCRdb redid the calling of the 5' RACE reads with MiXCR, one entry per CDR3 protein. The sample has approximately 99,000 distinct CDR3 sequences; over 10% are singletons. The sequenced sample was whole blood. These receptors were taken from an adult who was a healthcare worker with PCR-confirmed SARS-CoV-2 infection or an uninfected control (not recorded which).

There are a few counts of this clonotype. The chain recombines TRBV20-1 with TRBJ2-7; D may be TRBD2 (7 bases). CDR1 is DFQATT and CDR2 is SNEGSKA in the germline V gene (reference sequence). This CDR3 comprises 13 residues. The V and J ends lost 2 bases and 6 bases respectively, with 14 bases between them. The CDR3 nucleotides read TGCAGTGCTAGACGGGGGGCTGGAGGCGAGCAGTACTTC. Amino acids: CSARRGAGGEQYF.

This clonotype was picked up a small number of times. This sequence joins TRBV6-6 and TRBJ1-6; 8 nucleotides match TRBD1. The V and J ends lost 4 bases and 7 bases, in that order; junction bases with no gene match: 12. The CDR3 is 17 residues long. Germline CDR1 and CDR2: MNHNY and SVGAGI (reference sequence). The CDR3 DNA sequence: TGTGCCAGCAGTTCATCAAGGACAGGGAGGTCCAATTCACCCCTCCACTTT. Protein: CASSSSRTGRSNSPLHF.

The chain uses TRBV11-3 and TRBJ2-1, with 10 bases that match TRBD2. The CDR3 loop spans 18 amino acids. With 4 bases clipped from V and 2 bases from J, the junction kept 11 bases outside the gene matches. Germline assignment: CDR1 SGHNT and CDR2 YENEEA. As DNA, the CDR3 is TGTGCCAGCAGCTCCCGGGGGCTAGCGGGGGCCGCCTACAATGAGCAGTTCTTC. This encodes CASSSRGLAGAAYNEQFF.

The J gene is TRBJ2-4, the V gene TRBV19, with D possibly matching TRBD2 (6 bases). The germline V gene has CDR1 LNHDA and CDR2 SQIVND (reference sequence). The V end lost 6 bases, the J end lost 6 bases, and 9 bases lay between the germline ends. This CDR3 contains 12 residues. The CDR3 nucleotides read TGTGCCAGTAGCGTTAGCGGAAACATTCAGTACTTC. Translated, it gives CASSVSGNIQYF.

This clonotype was counted at least ten times. The genes are TRBV10-3 and TRBJ2-7; 7 bases map to TRBD1. The V and J ends lost 10 bases and 7 bases, in that order; junction bases with no gene match: 10. This CDR3 is 12 amino acids long. Germline V gene data show CDR1 as ENHRY and CDR2 as SYGVKD. DNA of the CDR3: TGTGCCAGTGGACAGGCCCTACGGGAGCAGTACTTC. Its translation: CASGQALREQYF.

This clonotype occurred a few times. The CDR3 loop reads CASRDFQLYGYTF. DNA of the CDR3: TGTGCCAGCCGGGACTTCCAACTCTATGGCTACACCTTC. The rearrangement links TRBV10-3 to TRBJ1-2; a possible D gene is TRBD1 (5 bases). V gave up 10 bases and J gave up 4 bases, with 16 bases separating them. CDR1 is ENHRY, CDR2 SYGVKD, per germline. The CDR3 totals 13 residues.